What follows are 24 T cell receptor beta chains derived from one specimen sequenced in a study of blood T cell repertoires in COVID-19. Assay: immunoSEQ multiplex PCR; the TCRdb copy retains only in-frame clones and omits some. The repertoire consists of around 300,000 clones, with approximately 88% occurring once and the leading ten covering 5% to 6%. The source material was PBMCs or T cells enriched from blood (not recorded which). These receptors were taken from a man aged 30 to 45 who had recovered from COVID-19.

This clone was observed a handful of times. This chain connects TRBV19 to TRBJ1-4; D is unresolved. The CDR3 contains 14 residues. Germline V gene lookup returns CDR1 LNHDA and CDR2 SQIVND (reference sequence). Trimming stripped 7 bases from V and 0 bases from J, with 9 bases between. CDR3 region: CASNRRATNEKLFF. DNA for the CDR3: TGTGCCAGTAATAGGAGGGCAACTAATGAAAAACTGTTTTTT.

The chain recombines TRBV2 with TRBJ2-1; the match to TRBD2 covers 7 bases. CDR3 size: 14 residues. The V and J ends lost 9 bases and 3 bases, in that order; junction bases with no gene match: 8. CDR1 SNHLY and CDR2 FYNNEI come from the germline V gene. The CDR3 coding sequence is TGTGCCAGTACTGGGACTACCTACTACAATGAGCAGTTCTTC. Translating it yields CASTGTTYYNEQFF.

The chain combines TRBV2 with TRBJ1-2; 11 bases map to TRBD1. This CDR3 spans 13 amino acids. Trimming at V came to 5 bases and at J to 5 bases, leaving 1 base not matched to a gene. Germline V gives CDR1 SNHLY, CDR2 FYNNEI. CDR3 region: CASSRDRGYGYTF. The DNA of the CDR3 is TGTGCCAGCAGTAGGGACAGGGGGTATGGCTACACCTTC. The variable domain in full, completed from reference TRBV2 and TRBJ1-2, reads EPEVTQTPSHQVTQMGQEVILRCVPISNHLYFYWYRQILGQKVEFLVSFYNNEISEKSEIFDDQFSVERPDGSNFTLKIRSTKLEDSAMYFCASSRDRGYGYTFGSGTRLTVV.

The chain uses TRBV3-1 (or the pseudogene TRBV3-2) and TRBJ2-3; 13 bases map to TRBD2. Losses at the gene ends were 6 bases for V and 5 bases for J; bases not matched to a gene: 5. This CDR3 comprises 15 residues. From germline, CDR1 is LGHDT and CDR2 YNNKEL (reference sequence). The DNA for the CDR3 is TGTGCCAGCAGGGCCGGGACTAGCGGGGAAGATACGCAGTATTTT. Protein: CASRAGTSGEDTQYF.

The chain is built from TRBV21-1 and TRBJ1-2; the DNA was not compared with TRBD1, the D call given in the table. TRBV21-1 represents a pseudogene. There are 14 residues in the CDR3. The CDR3 nucleotides read TGTGCCAGCAGCGCAGAACAGGCGAACTATGGCTACACCTTC. Translating it yields CASSAEQANYGYTF.

This rearrangement joins TRBV19 to TRBJ1-2, with unresolved D. Germline CDR1 and CDR2: LNHDA and SQIVND (reference sequence). Deletions cut 0 bases from V and 8 bases from J, with 10 bases between. The CDR3 runs to 13 residues. CDR3 sequence (DNA): TGTGCCAGTAGTATAGATAATACGGTCGGCTACACCTTC. Translation: CASSIDNTVGYTF.

As DNA, the CDR3 is TGTGCCAGCAGTGAAGAGTACACAGTCGCCGACTACACCTTC. Translated: CASSEEYTVADYTF. V gene TRBV6-1 combines with J gene TRBJ1-2; no firm D call. CDR1 is MNHNS, CDR2 SASEGT, per germline. Deletions cut 1 base from V and 10 bases from J, with 16 bases between. The CDR3 is 14 residues long.

This clone was seen more than once but under ten times. The chain employs TRBV11-2 and TRBJ2-1; TRBD2 agrees at 13 bases. The CDR3 totals 18 residues. Germline CDR1 and CDR2: SGHAT and FQNNGV. With V trimmed by 5 bases and J by 0 bases, 7 bases remained unmatched. CDR3 residues: CASSRTSGGASSYNEQFF. DNA for the CDR3: TGTGCCAGCAGCCGGACTAGCGGGGGAGCAAGCTCCTACAATGAGCAGTTCTTC.

The J gene is TRBJ2-5, the V gene TRBV3-1 (or the pseudogene TRBV3-2); 11 nucleotides agree with TRBD2. The CDR3 length is 15 residues. Trimming removed 2 bases from V and 2 bases from J; junction bases left unmatched: 1. Looked up from germline, CDR1 is LGHDT and CDR2 is YNNKEL (reference sequence). The CDR3 spells CASSQLAGGQETQYF. The CDR3 nucleotides read TGTGCCAGCAGCCAACTAGCGGGGGGACAAGAGACCCAGTACTTC.

As concerns this clone: The same CDR3 can be traced to other DNA sequences in this sample. The rearrangement links TRBV13 to TRBJ1-2; 9 bases align to TRBD1. The germline V gene has CDR1 PRHDT and CDR2 FYEKMQ (reference sequence). J was trimmed by 2 bases and V by 5 bases; bases with no gene match: 0. The CDR3 contains 13 residues. Here the CDR3 DNA reads TGTGCCAGCAGCGGACAGGGGAACTATGGCTACACCTTC. It encodes CASSGQGNYGYTF.

The J gene is TRBJ2-5, the V gene TRBV6-5; possible D gene TRBD1, 5 bases. This CDR3 is 14 amino acids long. CDR1 is MNHEY, CDR2 SVGAGI, per germline. Between the trimmed V and J ends, which lost 5 bases and 3 bases, there was a span of 13 bases. The CDR3 sequence is CASSLRDREETQYF. CDR3 nucleotides: TGTGCCAGCAGTCTCAGGGATAGGGAAGAGACCCAGTACTTC.

This clone was found a few times. V gene TRBV18 combines with J gene TRBJ1-1; D call uncertain. CDR3 size: 15 residues. CDR1 and CDR2 (germline): KGHSH, LQKENI. Trimming took 0 bases from V and 0 from J, leaving 8 bases between them. CDR3 nucleotide sequence: TGTGCCAGCTCACCACCCGAGAGGGTGAACACTGAAGCTTTCTTT. It is translated as CASSPPERVNTEAFF.

This chain uses TRBV4-2 with TRBJ1-4; D may be TRBD1 (5 bases). This CDR3 has 14 residues. Germline CDR1 reads LGHNA; CDR2 reads YNFKEQ. V gave up 7 bases and J gave up 4 bases, with 13 bases separating them. The CDR3, as DNA: TGTGCCAGCACTGGGGGGGTCCATAATGAAAAACTGTTTTTT. Protein product: CASTGGVHNEKLFF.

The chain recombines TRBV5-1 with TRBJ1-4, with 8 bases lining up with TRBD1. The CDR3 has 18 residues. The V gene's germline CDR1 is SGHRS and CDR2 YFSETQ. V shed 1 base, J shed 7 bases, and the junction held 15 bases outside the gene matches. The CDR3 sequence: CASSLWGPGQGDREKLFF. CDR3 sequence (DNA): TGCGCCAGCAGCTTGTGGGGACCCGGACAGGGCGATCGTGAAAAACTGTTTTTT.

This rearrangement joins TRBV7-9 to TRBJ1-2, with a tentative D call TRBD1 (6 bases). Germline V gives CDR1 SEHNR, CDR2 FQNEAQ (reference sequence). Trimming took 5 bases from V and 6 from J, leaving 13 bases between them. The CDR3 sequence is 13 residues long. The CDR3 here is CASSATGFNGYTF. In DNA form, the CDR3 reads TGTGCCAGCAGCGCCACAGGGTTCAATGGCTACACCTTC.

The V gene is TRBV30, the J gene TRBJ1-2; the D gene is possibly TRBD1 (6 bases). The V end was cut by 3 bases, the J end by 7 bases, with 15 bases between. Germline lookup yields CDR1 GTSNPN and CDR2 SVGIG (reference sequence). This CDR3 region has 13 residues. CDR3 sequence (DNA): TGTGCCTGGAGCGTACAGGGCTCCTTTGGCTACACCTTC. It codes for CAWSVQGSFGYTF.

The rearrangement links TRBV28 to TRBJ2-7, with 10 bases matching TRBD1. V dropped 4 bases and J dropped 3; count of bases not matched to a gene: 3. Germline CDR1 MDHEN, CDR2 SYDVKM. The CDR3 sequence is 14 residues long. This chain's CDR3 is CASSWGDRGYEQYF. The CDR3 nucleotides are TGTGCCAGCAGTTGGGGGGACAGGGGCTACGAGCAGTACTTC.

This chain joins TRBV9 and TRBJ2-3; D is perhaps TRBD2 (6 bases). CDR3 length: 15 residues. Trimming took 4 bases from V and 3 from J, leaving 15 bases between them. In germline, CDR1 is SGDLS, CDR2 YYNGEE. The CDR3 sequence is CASSLPGDPTDTQYF. The CDR3 bases are TGTGCCAGCAGCCTGCCGGGGGACCCAACAGATACGCAGTATTTT.

The chain links TRBV20-1 to TRBJ2-3; the match to TRBD2 covers 12 bases. CDR3 length: 16 residues. The junction had 8 bases not matched to a gene; V was cut back by 3 bases and J by 4 bases. Germline CDR1 is DFQATT and CDR2 is SNEGSKA (reference sequence). The CDR3 region is CSASGSASGGADTQYF. The DNA of the CDR3 is TGCAGTGCTAGTGGGTCGGCTAGCGGGGGGGCAGATACGCAGTATTTT.

The chain couples TRBV3-1 (or the pseudogene TRBV3-2) to TRBJ2-1; D is uncertain. The CDR3 is 16 amino acids. Germline V gene sequence: CDR1 LGHDT, CDR2 YNNKEL (reference sequence). Trimming took off 2 bases at V and 1 base at J, with 12 bases between the two ends. CDR3 DNA: TGTGCCAGCAGCCAAACCCTCCTAGTGTCCTACAATGAGCAGTTCTTC. Translating it yields CASSQTLLVSYNEQFF.

A single count supports this clone. The genes are TRBV7-2 and TRBJ2-5; 7 bases agree with TRBD2. Germline CDR1 reads SGHTA; CDR2 reads FQGNSA. The junction had 12 bases not matched to a gene; V was cut back by 5 bases and J by 3 bases. This CDR3 contains 16 residues. CDR3 DNA: TGTGCCAGCAGCCCCGGCACCGGGACTACTAAAGAGACCCAGTACTTC. Its protein product is CASSPGTGTTKETQYF.

The V call is TRBV7-9, the J call TRBJ1-5, with unresolved D. Germline CDR1 reads SEHNR; CDR2 reads FQNEAQ (reference sequence). There are 13 residues in the CDR3. The V gene lost 1 base and the J gene lost 7 bases, with 8 bases spanning the gap. The CDR3 DNA sequence: TGTGCCAGCAGCTTAGGAGGGTGGCAGCCCCAGCATTTT. Amino acids: CASSLGGWQPQHF.

This chain connects TRBV18 to TRBJ2-7; tentatively, D is TRBD1 (5 bases). Trimming took 2 bases from V and 3 from J, leaving 23 bases between them. The length of the CDR3 is 18 residues. The germline V gene encodes CDR1 KGHSH and CDR2 LQKENI. This CDR3 reads CASSPRQGINAGHYEQYF. DNA of the CDR3: TGTGCCAGCTCACCAAGGCAGGGTATCAATGCAGGTCACTACGAGCAGTACTTC.

The V gene is TRBV9, the J gene TRBJ2-1; 7 nucleotides align to TRBD1. V gave up 5 bases and J gave up 6 bases; unmatched junction bases: 11. CDR3 size: 15 residues. CDR1 is SGDLS and CDR2 is YYNGEE in the germline V gene. CDR3 sequence (DNA): TGTGCCAGCAGTCCAGACAGGGAAGGAAGCAATGAGCAGTTCTTC. Encoded protein: CASSPDREGSNEQFF.